This note documents a single TCR beta chain sequence. Only a few counts were recorded for this clone. What this receptor recognizes is not known. The record has no base qualities; no much larger clone is one base away. From the cysteine up to the phenylalanine, the CDR3 has a length of 15 residues. CDR3 DNA only is kept here, 45 bases in frame from base 1. Via the germline V gene, CDR1 is SNHLY and CDR2 FYNNEI. The V end loses 4 bases and the J end loses 2 bases, and a stretch of 15 bases separates them. This sample was taken from a study of cytomegalovirus exposure and HLA in healthy donors (dated by TCRdb to about 2017). For the wider study: The 500 to 800 repertoires of the first cohort and the 110 or so validation repertoires were produced on the same platform, according to a later analysis. The study aimed to test whether cataloging public T cell receptors could reveal signatures of past pathogen exposure. A separate validation cohort of roughly 130 different subjects was used in addition to the 666-subject first cohort. High-throughput TCR immunosequencing, statistical association of individual TCRs with disease status, and machine learning were combined to predict cytomegalovirus infection status. Overall study outcomes, separate from this receptor: Most TCR sequences were observed very rarely across donors, whereas some public TCRs were present in many individuals. A later analysis lacked HLA typing for the validation cohort, so it scored co-occurrence in that cohort across all 120 or so repertoires. A later analysis found that TCRs clustered in the first cohort also tended to co-occur in the roughly 120 validation repertoires, with approximately 95% of cluster scores above 0. In vitro tests confirmed that three of the cytomegalovirus-associated TCR beta chains recognize cytomegalovirus antigens. It was suggested by the authors that the approach could potentially be generalized to other disease states and immunological phenotypes. In both the original and validation cohorts, the classifier was reported to diagnose cytomegalovirus status with high specificity and sensitivity. In the study, approximately 150 TCR beta chains were listed as associated with cytomegalovirus.

The donors belonged to the validation cohort of 90 to 150 subjects, which was separate from the approximately 700-subject first cohort. The library was obtained by the immunoSEQ multiplex PCR assay. Processing in the source paper ran as follows. A statistical classification framework was built for diagnosing cytomegalovirus status from the catalog of TCR beta chain sequences. In TCRdb, the immuneACCESS table is reduced to in-frame sequences with V and J assigned. These tables do not hold every clone; where another copy was compared, an unresolved V gene accounts for under half, and the others remain unexplained. That table supplies the V and J calls and clone size; D and trimming were determined from the DNA. This sample lists 100,000 to 130,000 clones; about 85% were detected once. Approximately 3% of the sample goes to the ten largest clones.

The sequence was obtained from a woman aged 18-30 years in good health and CMV-seronegative. The chain joins TRBV2 to TRBJ2-7; a tentative D call is TRBD2 (7 bases match). Sequencing was performed on PBMCs. For the CDR3, the sequence is CASSVRGGITYEQYF. The DNA sequence is given as TGTGCCAGCAGTGTTAGGGGGGGGATTACCTACGAGCAGTACTTC.